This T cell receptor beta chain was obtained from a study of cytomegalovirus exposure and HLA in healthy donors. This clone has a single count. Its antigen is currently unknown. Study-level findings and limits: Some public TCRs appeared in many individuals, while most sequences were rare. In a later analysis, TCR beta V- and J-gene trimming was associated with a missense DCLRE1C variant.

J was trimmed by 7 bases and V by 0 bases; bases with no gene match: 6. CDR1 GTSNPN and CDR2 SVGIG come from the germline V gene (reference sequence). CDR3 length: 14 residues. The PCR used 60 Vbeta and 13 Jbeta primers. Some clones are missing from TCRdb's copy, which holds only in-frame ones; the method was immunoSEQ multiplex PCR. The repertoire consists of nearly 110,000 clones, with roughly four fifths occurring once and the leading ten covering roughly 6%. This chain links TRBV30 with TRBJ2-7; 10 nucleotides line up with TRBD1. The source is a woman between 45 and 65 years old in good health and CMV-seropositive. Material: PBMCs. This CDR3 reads CAWSVGTGAFEQYF. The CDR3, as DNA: TGTGCCTGGAGTGTTGGGACAGGGGCTTTTGAGCAGTACTTC.